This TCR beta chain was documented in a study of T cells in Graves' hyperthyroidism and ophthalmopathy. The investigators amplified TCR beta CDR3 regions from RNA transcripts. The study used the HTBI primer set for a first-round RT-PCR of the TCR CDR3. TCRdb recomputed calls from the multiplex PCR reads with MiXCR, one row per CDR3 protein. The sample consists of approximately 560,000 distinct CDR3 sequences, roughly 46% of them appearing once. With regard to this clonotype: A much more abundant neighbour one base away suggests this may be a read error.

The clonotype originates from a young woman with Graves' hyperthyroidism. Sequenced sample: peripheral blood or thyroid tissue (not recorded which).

Here the CDR3 DNA reads TGCAGTGCTGGGGGGACGGGACCCTACGAGCAGTACTTC. Translation: CSAGGTGPYEQYF. V and J are TRBV20-1 and TRBJ2-7; D is possibly TRBD2 (6 bases). Germline values: CDR1 DFQATT, CDR2 SNEGSKA (reference sequence). The CDR3 sequence is 13 residues long. Trimming took 5 bases from V and 2 from J, leaving 13 bases between them.